A selection of T cell receptor beta chains follows, all from one sample in a study of blood T cell repertoires in COVID-19. Clones were read by immunoSEQ multiplex PCR, and TCRdb kept only the in-frame ones, dropping some. The repertoire holds about 280,000 clones, roughly 85% seen once, with approximately 5.1% in the top ten. Sequenced input: peripheral blood. All receptors derive from a man in his fifties or sixties with active or convalescent COVID-19. Both conserved end residues are part of each CDR3. D genes are given only for firm matches. Some rows mark clone size as missing; the rest say once, few, many or name a class of expanded clone.

d_call	v_call	clone_size	j_call	cdr3_aa	cdr3_nt
.	TRBV12-3/TRBV12-4	once	TRBJ2-1	CASSRGLNEQFF	TGTGCCAGCAGCAGGGGCCTTAATGAGCAGTTCTTC
TRBD2	TRBV9	.	TRBJ2-2	CASTRTSGSPGELFF	TGTGCCAGCACCCGGACTAGCGGGAGCCCCGGGGAGCTGTTTTTT
.	TRBV30	.	TRBJ1-1	CAWSRGGVRTEAFF	TGTGCCTGGAGTCGCGGGGGGGTTCGGACTGAAGCTTTCTTT
TRBD2	TRBV3-1/TRBV3-2	.	TRBJ2-5	CASSPWRSGRPEPQETQYF	TGTGCCAGCAGCCCATGGAGAAGCGGGAGGCCAGAACCTCAAGAGACCCAGTACTTC
TRBD2	TRBV7-6	.	TRBJ2-3	CASSHGTSGINTDTQYF	TGTGCCAGCAGCCATGGGACTAGCGGGATTAACACAGATACGCAGTATTTT
TRBD2	TRBV11-3	.	TRBJ2-3	CASSLGLADATDTQYF	TGTGCCAGCAGCCTGGGACTAGCCGACGCCACAGATACGCAGTATTTT
.	TRBV5-1	.	TRBJ1-1	CASSLGTSEAFF	TGCGCCAGCAGCCTAGGGACAAGTGAAGCTTTCTTT
.	TRBV11-2	.	TRBJ2-7	CASSLIQGGEQYF	TGTGCCAGCAGCTTAATACAGGGCGGAGAGCAGTACTTC
.	TRBV19	.	TRBJ1-2	CASPDRFLGYTF	TGTGCCAGTCCCGACAGGTTTCTTGGCTACACCTTC
.	TRBV7-9	.	TRBJ1-6	CASSLYSNSPLHF	TGTGCCAGCAGCTTGTACAGTAATTCACCCCTCCACTTT
.	TRBV6-4	.	TRBJ1-1	CASSDHRGTEAFF	TGTGCCAGCAGTGACCATAGAGGGACTGAAGCTTTCTTT
.	TRBV19	.	TRBJ1-5	CASAGGAGQPQHF	TGTGCCAGTGCCGGAGGGGCCGGTCAGCCCCAGCATTTT
.	TRBV5-1	.	TRBJ2-5	CASSLKTGSKLETQYF	TGCGCCAGCAGCTTGAAGACAGGATCTAAGTTGGAGACCCAGTACTTC
TRBD1	TRBV7-9	once	TRBJ2-6	CASSLGLDRGLGGANVLTF	TGTGCCAGCAGCTTAGGGCTCGACAGGGGGCTTGGTGGGGCCAACGTCCTGACTTTC
TRBD2	TRBV19	.	TRBJ2-3	CASSETSGSTDTQYF	TGTGCCAGTTCTGAAACTAGCGGGAGCACAGATACGCAGTATTTT
.	TRBV6-5	few	TRBJ1-1	CASSWGGEAFF	TGTGCCAGCAGCTGGGGGGGAGAAGCTTTCTTT
.	TRBV11-3	.	TRBJ2-2	CASSPLVGDTGELFF	TGTGCCAGCAGCCCACTAGTCGGTGACACCGGGGAGCTGTTTTTT
TRBD2	TRBV28	.	TRBJ2-1	CASSFSGNTPNEQFF	TGTGCCAGCAGTTTTAGCGGGAATACCCCCAATGAGCAGTTCTTC
TRBD1	TRBV2	.	TRBJ1-1	CASNPTGSRRGNTEAFF	TGTGCCAGCAACCCGACAGGGTCCCGTAGGGGGAACACTGAAGCTTTCTTT
.	TRBV3-1/TRBV3-2	.	TRBJ1-1	CASSPGLPNTEAFF	TGTGCCAGCAGCCCGGGACTTCCAAACACTGAAGCTTTCTTT
.	TRBV7-9	.	TRBJ2-1	CASSLVGDNEQFF	TGTGCCAGCAGCTTAGTAGGGGACAATGAGCAGTTCTTC